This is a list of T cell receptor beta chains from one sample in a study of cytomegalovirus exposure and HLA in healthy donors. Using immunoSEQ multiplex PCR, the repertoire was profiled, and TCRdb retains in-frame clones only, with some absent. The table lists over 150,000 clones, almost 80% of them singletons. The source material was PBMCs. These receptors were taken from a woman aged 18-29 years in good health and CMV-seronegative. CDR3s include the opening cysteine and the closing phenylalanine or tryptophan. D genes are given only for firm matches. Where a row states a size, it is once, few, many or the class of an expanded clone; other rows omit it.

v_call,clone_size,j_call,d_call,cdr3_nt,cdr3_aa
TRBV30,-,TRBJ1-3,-,TGTGCCTGTCAGACAAACAGATACTCTGGAAACACCATATATTTT,CACQTNRYSGNTIYF
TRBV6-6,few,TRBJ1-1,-,TGTGCCAGCAGAAGTCAGGAGAACACTGAAGCTTTCTTT,CASRSQENTEAFF
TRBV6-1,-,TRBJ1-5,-,TGTGCCAGCAGTGATATAGTTCTGGGCGCCCGGCCCCAGCATTTT,CASSDIVLGARPQHF
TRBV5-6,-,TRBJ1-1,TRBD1,TGTGCCAGCAGCTTGGTTCTAACAGGGGGCCCGAACACTGAAGCTTTCTTT,CASSLVLTGGPNTEAFF
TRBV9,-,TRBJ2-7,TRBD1,TGTGCCAGCAGCGCCGGGACAGGGAGAAGCTACGAGCAGTACTTC,CASSAGTGRSYEQYF
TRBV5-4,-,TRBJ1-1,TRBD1,TGTGCCAGCAGCCCAGGGGGGTCGCACACTGAAGCTTTCTTT,CASSPGGSHTEAFF
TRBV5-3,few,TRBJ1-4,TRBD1,TGTGCCAGAAGCGAAAGTAGGGAAGACAGGGGGCGGTCTAATGAAAAACTGTTTTTT,CARSESREDRGRSNEKLFF
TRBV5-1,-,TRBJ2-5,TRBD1,TGCGCCAGCAGCTTCCGGACAGGATTTTCACAAGAGACCCAGTACTTC,CASSFRTGFSQETQYF
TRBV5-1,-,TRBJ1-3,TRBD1,TGCGCCAGCAGCCCCACAGGGGCTGGCGGAAACACCATATATTTT,CASSPTGAGGNTIYF
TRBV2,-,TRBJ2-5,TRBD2,TGTGCCAGCAGGGGTTCAGCGGGGGTCTACCAAGAGACCCAGTACTTC,CASRGSAGVYQETQYF
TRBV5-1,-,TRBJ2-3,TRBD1,TGCGCCAGCAGCCACACCGGGACAGGGAGCACAGATACGCAGTATTTT,CASSHTGTGSTDTQYF
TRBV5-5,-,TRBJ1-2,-,TGTGCCAGCAGCTTGGCCCCAGGGGATTATGGCTACACCTTC,CASSLAPGDYGYTF
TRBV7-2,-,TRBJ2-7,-,TGTGCCAGCAGCTTACGGAGCGGGCCCTACGAGCAGTACTTC,CASSLRSGPYEQYF
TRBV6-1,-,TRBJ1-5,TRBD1,TGTGCCAGCAGTGCCTTGGACAGGCTCCATCAGCCCCAGCATTTT,CASSALDRLHQPQHF
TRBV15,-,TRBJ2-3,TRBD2,TGTGCCACCAGCAGAACCCGGACTAGTGGCACAGATACGCAGTATTTT,CATSRTRTSGTDTQYF
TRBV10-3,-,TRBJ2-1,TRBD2,TGTGCCACCCACGCAGGTCTAGCGGGCGTACGGGATGAGCAGTTCTTC,CATHAGLAGVRDEQFF
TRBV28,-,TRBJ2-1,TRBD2,TGTGCCAGCACTCCGGGGGGGGCTCTTGAGCAGTTCTTC,CASTPGGALEQFF
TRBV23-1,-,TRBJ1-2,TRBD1,TGCGCCAGCAGCCTCTGCTCGCGACAGGGCGAGAACTATGGCTACACCTTC,CASSLCSRQGENYGYTF
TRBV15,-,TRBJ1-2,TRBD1,TGTGCCACCAGCAGGGCGCTAGCAGGGGGCGTAGGAGATGGCTACACCTTC,CATSRALAGGVGDGYTF
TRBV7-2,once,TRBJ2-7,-,TGTGCCAGCAGCTCCGGAGGGTCCTACGAGCAGTACTTC,CASSSGGSYEQYF
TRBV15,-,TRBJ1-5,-,TGTGCCACCAGCGGGCTCGCGACCCCCTCCAATCAGCCCCAGCATTTT,CATSGLATPSNQPQHF
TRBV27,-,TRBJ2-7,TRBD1,TGTGCCAGCAAGCGAACAGGGGCGGGTTTCCGATACGAGCAGTACTTC,CASKRTGAGFRYEQYF
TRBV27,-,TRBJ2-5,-,TGTGCCAGCAGTTTAAATAGCGGAGCTCAAGAGACCCAGTACTTC,CASSLNSGAQETQYF
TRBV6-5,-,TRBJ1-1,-,TGTGCCAGCAGTACAGGGTGGATCACTGAAGCTTTCTTT,CASSTGWITEAFF
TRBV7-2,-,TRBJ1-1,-,TGTGCCAGCAGCTTTCAGGGCCCGGGGAACACTGAAGCTTTCTTT,CASSFQGPGNTEAFF
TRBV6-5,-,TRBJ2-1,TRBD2,TGTGCCAGCAGTTACGATCCGGGGGGGAACGATGAGCAGTTCTTC,CASSYDPGGNDEQFF
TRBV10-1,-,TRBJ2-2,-,TGCGCCAGCAGTGAGGTACAGGGAAACACCGGGGAGCTGTTTTTT,CASSEVQGNTGELFF
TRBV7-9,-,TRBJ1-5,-,TGTGCCAGCAGTCCCCTGGGAGGAAATCAGCCCCAGCATTTT,CASSPLGGNQPQHF
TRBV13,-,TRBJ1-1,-,TGTGCCAGCAGCGATAGCAGGGTAAGGAGCACTGAAGCTTTCTTT,CASSDSRVRSTEAFF
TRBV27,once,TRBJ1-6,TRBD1,TGTGCCAGCTCCGCAATCGACAGGGGTCGTTCACCCCTCCACTTT,CASSAIDRGRSPLHF
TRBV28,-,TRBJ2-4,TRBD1,TGTGCCACCCGGGACAGTGGGATAGCCAAAAACATTCAGTACTTC,CATRDSGIAKNIQYF
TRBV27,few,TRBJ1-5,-,TGTGCCAGCAGAATCGTACAGGGACAGCCCCAGCATTTT,CASRIVQGQPQHF
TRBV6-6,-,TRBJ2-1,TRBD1,TGTGCCAGCAGATCAGGACAGGGGGGAGGGAATGAGCAGTTCTTC,CASRSGQGGGNEQFF
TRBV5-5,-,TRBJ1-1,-,TGTGCCAGCAGCCAAACACCGACAGGCCATAACACTGAAGCTTTCTTT,CASSQTPTGHNTEAFF
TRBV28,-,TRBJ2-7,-,TGTGCCAGCAGTTGGGCCCACGAGCAGTACTTC,CASSWAHEQYF
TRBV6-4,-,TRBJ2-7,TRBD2,TGTGCCAGCAGTGACGCGACTAGCGGGACCACCTCATACTACGAGCAGTACTTC,CASSDATSGTTSYYEQYF
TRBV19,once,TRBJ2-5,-,TGTGCCAGTCAGGGGAGGGGGGAAGAGACCCAGTACTTC,CASQGRGEETQYF
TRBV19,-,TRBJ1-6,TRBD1,TGTGCCAGTAGTATAACCGGACAGGGTCCAAATTCACCCCTCCACTTT,CASSITGQGPNSPLHF
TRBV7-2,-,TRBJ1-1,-,TGTGCCAGCAGCTTAGACAGGATTAACACTGAAGCTTTCTTT,CASSLDRINTEAFF
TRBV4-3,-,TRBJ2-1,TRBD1,TGCGCCAGCAGCCGAGAGGGACAGGGGGATGAGCAGTTCTTC,CASSREGQGDEQFF
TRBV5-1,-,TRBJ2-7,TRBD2,TGCGCCAGCAGCTTGGCCAGCGGGGGGGCCTACGAGCAGTACTTC,CASSLASGGAYEQYF
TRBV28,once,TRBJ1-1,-,TGTGCCAGCAGTTCATCGACAGGTAGCAACACTGAAGCTTTCTTT,CASSSSTGSNTEAFF
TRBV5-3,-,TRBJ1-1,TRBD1,TGTGCCAGAAGCTTATCCGGGACAGGGGGCTGTAGGTGGACTGAAGCTTTCTTT,CARSLSGTGGCRWTEAFF
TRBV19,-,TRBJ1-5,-,TGTGCCAGTAGTACCCGGACAGTAAATGGCAATCAGCCCCAGCATTTT,CASSTRTVNGNQPQHF
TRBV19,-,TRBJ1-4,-,TGTGCCAGTAGTATAGTCGGTAACGGTAATGAAAAACTGTTTTTT,CASSIVGNGNEKLFF
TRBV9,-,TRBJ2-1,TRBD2,TGTGCCAGCAGCGTAGGCGGGGGGAGCTCCTACAATGAGCAGTTCTTC,CASSVGGGSSYNEQFF
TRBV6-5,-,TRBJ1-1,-,TGTGCCAGCAGGGAGGATGGGAACACTGAAGCTTTCTTT,CASREDGNTEAFF
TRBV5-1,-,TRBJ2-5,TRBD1,TGCGCCAGCAGCTTGGTGGGACAGGGGAGAGAGACCCAGTACTTC,CASSLVGQGRETQYF
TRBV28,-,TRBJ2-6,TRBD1,TGTGCCAGCAGTGGGACAGGGGTCGGGGCCAACGTCCTGACTTTC,CASSGTGVGANVLTF
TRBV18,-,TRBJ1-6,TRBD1,TGTGCCAGCTCACCTCAGGGGGATAATTCACCCCTCCACTTT,CASSPQGDNSPLHF
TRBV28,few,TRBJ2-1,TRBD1,TGTGCCAGCAGCCCCGGGGGACAGGTCCCTTCGGAGCAGTTCTTC,CASSPGGQVPSEQFF
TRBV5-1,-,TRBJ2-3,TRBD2,TGCGCCAGCAGCTTGGGACTAGCGCCGGGCGATACGCAGTATTTT,CASSLGLAPGDTQYF
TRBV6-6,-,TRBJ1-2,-,TGTGCCAGCACTACCCCAGGGCGGAACTATGGCTACACCTTC,CASTTPGRNYGYTF
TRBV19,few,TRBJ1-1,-,TGTGCCAGTAGTATATCGGCAGGGCCCACTGAAGCTTTCTTT,CASSISAGPTEAFF
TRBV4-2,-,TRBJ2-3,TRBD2,TGTGCCAGCCGCAGCGGGGCCAGCACAGATACGCAGTATTTT,CASRSGASTDTQYF
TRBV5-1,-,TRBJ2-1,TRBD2,TGCGCCAGCAGCTTAAGCGGGGTTCACAATGAGCAGTTCTTC,CASSLSGVHNEQFF
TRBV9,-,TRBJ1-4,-,TGTGCCAGCAGCGTAGATAGCCTAAATGAAAAACTGTTTTTT,CASSVDSLNEKLFF